Detailed here is one T cell receptor (beta chain). Its antigen remains unknown. The data were taken from a study of cytomegalovirus exposure and HLA in healthy donors. Whole-study findings and limits: In a later analysis, V- and J-gene trimming of beta chains associated with a DCLRE1C missense variant, replicated independently. Reportedly, fewer N-insertions than the approximately 650-donor mean appeared in an Asian-associated ancestry cluster in a later analysis. Rarity marked most TCR sequences, yet some public TCRs occurred in many donors.

The PCR had 60 Vbeta and 13 Jbeta primers. Assay used: immunoSEQ multiplex PCR; TCRdb lists only in-frame clones, some missing. The table for this sample gives some 200,000 clones. The CDR3 is 15 residues long. Trimming removed 5 bases from V and 6 bases from J; junction bases left unmatched: 8. Looked up from germline, CDR1 is SEHNR and CDR2 is FQNEAQ (reference sequence). The source material was PBMCs. The origin of this receptor is a boy aged 5-17 years in good health and CMV-seronegative. The V and J genes are TRBV7-9 and TRBJ1-4; 8 nucleotides agree with TRBD1. This chain's CDR3 is CASSLTGTGYEKLFF. CDR3 in DNA: TGTGCCAGCAGCCTTACCGGGACAGGCTATGAAAAACTGTTTTTT. The complete variable domain, with remaining parts taken from reference TRBV7-9 and TRBJ1-4, reads DTGVSQNPRHKITKRGQNVTFRCDPISEHNRLYWYRQTLGQGPEFLTYFQNEAQLEKSRLLSDRFSAERPKGSFSTLEIQRTEQGDSAMYLCASSLTGTGYEKLFFGSGTQLSVL.